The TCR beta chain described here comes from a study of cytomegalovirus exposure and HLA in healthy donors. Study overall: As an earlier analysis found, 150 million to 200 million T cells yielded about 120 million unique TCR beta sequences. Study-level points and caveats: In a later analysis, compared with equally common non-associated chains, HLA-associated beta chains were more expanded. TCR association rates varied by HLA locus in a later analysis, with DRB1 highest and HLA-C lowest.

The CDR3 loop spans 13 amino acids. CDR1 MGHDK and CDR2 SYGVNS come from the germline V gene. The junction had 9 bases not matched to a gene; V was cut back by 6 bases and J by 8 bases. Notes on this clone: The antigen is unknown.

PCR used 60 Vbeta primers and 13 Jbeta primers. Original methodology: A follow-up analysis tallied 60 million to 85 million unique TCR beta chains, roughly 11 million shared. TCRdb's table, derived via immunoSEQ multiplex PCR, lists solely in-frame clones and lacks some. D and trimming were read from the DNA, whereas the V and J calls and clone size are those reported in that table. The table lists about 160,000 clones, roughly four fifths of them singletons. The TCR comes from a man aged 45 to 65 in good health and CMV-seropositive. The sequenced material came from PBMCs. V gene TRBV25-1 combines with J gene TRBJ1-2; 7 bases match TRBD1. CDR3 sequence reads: CASSAGTVRGYTF. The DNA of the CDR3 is TGTGCCAGCAGCGCCGGGACAGTGAGGGGCTACACCTTC.